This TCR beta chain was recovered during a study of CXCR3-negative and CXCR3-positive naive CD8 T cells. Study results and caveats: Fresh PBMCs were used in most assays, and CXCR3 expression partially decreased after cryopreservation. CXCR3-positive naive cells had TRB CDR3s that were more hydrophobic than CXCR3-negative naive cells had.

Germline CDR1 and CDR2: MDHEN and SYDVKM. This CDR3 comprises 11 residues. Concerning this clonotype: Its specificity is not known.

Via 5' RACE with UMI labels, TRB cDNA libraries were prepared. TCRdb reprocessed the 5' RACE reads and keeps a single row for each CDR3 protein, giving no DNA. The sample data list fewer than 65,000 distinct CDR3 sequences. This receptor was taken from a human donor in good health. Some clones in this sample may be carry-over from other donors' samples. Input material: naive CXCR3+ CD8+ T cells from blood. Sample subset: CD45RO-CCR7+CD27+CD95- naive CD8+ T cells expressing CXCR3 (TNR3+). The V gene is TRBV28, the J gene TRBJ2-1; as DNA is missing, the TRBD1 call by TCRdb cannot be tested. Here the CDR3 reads CASGRDNEQFF.